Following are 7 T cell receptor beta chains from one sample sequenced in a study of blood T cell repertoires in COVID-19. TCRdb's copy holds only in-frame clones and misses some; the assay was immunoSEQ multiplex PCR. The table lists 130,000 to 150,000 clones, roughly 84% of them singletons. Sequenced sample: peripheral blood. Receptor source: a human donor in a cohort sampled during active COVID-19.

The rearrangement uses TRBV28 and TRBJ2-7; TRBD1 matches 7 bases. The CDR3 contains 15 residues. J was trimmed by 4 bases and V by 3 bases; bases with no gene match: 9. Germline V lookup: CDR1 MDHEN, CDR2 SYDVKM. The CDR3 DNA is TGTGCCAGCAGTTTGTCCTCACAGGGGAGTTACGAGCAGTACTTC. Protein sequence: CASSLSSQGSYEQYF.

CDR3 DNA: TGCGCCAGCAGCCCTGACAGTGAAGGAAACACCATATATTTT. Its translation: CASSPDSEGNTIYF. The rearrangement links TRBV5-1 to TRBJ1-3; D possibly corresponds to TRBD1 (5 bases). Trimming removed 4 bases at V and 4 bases at J, with 12 bases between. CDR3 length equals 14 residues. Germline V gives CDR1 SGHRS, CDR2 YFSETQ. The entire variable domain, with the rest obtained from reference TRBV5-1 and TRBJ1-3, is as follows: KAGVTQTPRYLIKTRGQQVTLSCSPISGHRSVSWYQQTPGQGLQFLFEYFSETQRNKGNFPGRFSGRQFSNSRSEMNVSTLELGDSALYLCASSPDSEGNTIYFGEGSWLTVV.

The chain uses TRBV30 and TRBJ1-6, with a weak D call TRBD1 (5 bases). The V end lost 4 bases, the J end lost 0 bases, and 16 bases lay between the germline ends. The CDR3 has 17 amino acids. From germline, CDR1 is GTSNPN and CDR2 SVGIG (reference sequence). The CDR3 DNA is TGTGCCTGGAAGGCGGGGCAGTTTAGCTCCTATAATTCACCCCTCCACTTT. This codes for CAWKAGQFSSYNSPLHF.

CDR3 residues: CASSLSLAGYNEQFF. CDR3 DNA sequence: TGTGCCAGCAGCTTAAGCCTAGCAGGTTACAATGAGCAGTTCTTC. The chain links TRBV7-9 to TRBJ2-1, with D perhaps TRBD2 (5 bases). The CDR3 contains 15 residues. CDR1 and CDR2 (germline): SEHNR, FQNEAQ (reference sequence). Deletions cut 2 bases from V and 4 bases from J, with 12 bases between.

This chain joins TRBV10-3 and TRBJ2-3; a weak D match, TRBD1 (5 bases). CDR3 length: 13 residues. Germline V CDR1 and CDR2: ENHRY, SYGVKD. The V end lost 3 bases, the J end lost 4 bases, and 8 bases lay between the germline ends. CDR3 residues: CAISDRVADTQYF. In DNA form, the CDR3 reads TGTGCCATCAGTGACAGGGTCGCAGATACGCAGTATTTT.

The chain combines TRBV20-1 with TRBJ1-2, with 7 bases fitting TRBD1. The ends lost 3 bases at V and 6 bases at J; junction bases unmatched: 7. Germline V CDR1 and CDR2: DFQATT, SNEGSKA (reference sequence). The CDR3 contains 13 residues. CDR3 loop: CSASIPRGNGYTF. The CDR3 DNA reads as TGCAGTGCTAGTATCCCCAGGGGGAATGGCTACACCTTC.

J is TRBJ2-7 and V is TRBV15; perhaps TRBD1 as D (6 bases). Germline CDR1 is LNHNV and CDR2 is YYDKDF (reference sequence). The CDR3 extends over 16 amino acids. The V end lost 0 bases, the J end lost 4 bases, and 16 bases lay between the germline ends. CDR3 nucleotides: TGTGCCACCAGCAGAGATGTTTGGGCAGGGGAGTACGAGCAGTACTTC. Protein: CATSRDVWAGEYEQYF. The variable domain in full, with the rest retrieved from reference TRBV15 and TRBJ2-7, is DAMVIQNPRYQVTQFGKPVTLSCSQTLNHNVMYWYQQKSSQAPKLLFHYYDKDFNNEADTPDNFQSRRPNTSFCFLDIRSPGLGDTAMYLCATSRDVWAGEYEQYFGPGTRLTVT.